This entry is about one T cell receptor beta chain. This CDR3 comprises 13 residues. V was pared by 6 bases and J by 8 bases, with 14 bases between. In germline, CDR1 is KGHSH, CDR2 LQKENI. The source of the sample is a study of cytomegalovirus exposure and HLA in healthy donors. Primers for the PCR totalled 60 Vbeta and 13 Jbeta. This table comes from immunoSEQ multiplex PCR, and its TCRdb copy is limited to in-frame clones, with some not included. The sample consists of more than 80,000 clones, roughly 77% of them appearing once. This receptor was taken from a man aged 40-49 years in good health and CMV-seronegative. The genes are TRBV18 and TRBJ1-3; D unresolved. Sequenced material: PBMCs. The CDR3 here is CASSSSIVDTIYF. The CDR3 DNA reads TGTGCCAGCTCGTCTAGTATTGTGGACACCATATATTTT.